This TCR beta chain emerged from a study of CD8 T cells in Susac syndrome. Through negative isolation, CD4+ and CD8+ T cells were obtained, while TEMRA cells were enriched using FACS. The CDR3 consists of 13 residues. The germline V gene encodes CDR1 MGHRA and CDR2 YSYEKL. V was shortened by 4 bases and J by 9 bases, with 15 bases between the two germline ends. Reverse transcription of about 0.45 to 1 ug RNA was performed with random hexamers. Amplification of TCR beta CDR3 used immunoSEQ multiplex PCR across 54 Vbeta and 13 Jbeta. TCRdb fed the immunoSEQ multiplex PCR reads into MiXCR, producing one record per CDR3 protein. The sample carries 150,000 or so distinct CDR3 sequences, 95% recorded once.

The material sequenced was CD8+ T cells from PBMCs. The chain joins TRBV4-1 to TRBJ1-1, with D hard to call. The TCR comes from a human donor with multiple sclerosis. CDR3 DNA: TGCGCCAGCAGCCCTGGTGGAGATCTTCAAGCTTTCTTT. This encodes CASSPGGDLQAFF.